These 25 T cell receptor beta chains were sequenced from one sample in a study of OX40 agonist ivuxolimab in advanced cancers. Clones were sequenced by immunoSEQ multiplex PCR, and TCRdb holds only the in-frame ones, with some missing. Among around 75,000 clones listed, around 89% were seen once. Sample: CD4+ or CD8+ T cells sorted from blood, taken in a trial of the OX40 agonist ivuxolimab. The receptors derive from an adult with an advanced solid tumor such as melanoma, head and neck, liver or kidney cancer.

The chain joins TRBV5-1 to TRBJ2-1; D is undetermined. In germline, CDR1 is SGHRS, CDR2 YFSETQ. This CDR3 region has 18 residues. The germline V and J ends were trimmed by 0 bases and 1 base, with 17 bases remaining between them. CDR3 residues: CASSLEGLDILSYNEQFF. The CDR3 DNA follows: TGCGCCAGCAGCTTGGAGGGTTTAGACATATTATCCTACAATGAGCAGTTCTTC.

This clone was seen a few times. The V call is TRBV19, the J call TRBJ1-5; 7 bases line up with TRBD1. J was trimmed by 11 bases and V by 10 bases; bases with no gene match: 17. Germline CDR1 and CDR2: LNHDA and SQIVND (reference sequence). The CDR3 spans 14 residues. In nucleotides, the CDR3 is TGTGCCACCGGACCGACAGGGTCACTCCCGGCCCAGCATTTT. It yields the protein CATGPTGSLPAQHF.

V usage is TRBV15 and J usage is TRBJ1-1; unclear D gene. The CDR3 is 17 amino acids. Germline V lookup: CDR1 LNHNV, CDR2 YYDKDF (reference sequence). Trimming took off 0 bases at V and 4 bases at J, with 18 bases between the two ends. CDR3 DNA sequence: TGTGCCACCAGCAGAGAGGGAGGCTTAAAGCGGCGCACTGAAGCTTTCTTT. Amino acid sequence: CATSREGGLKRRTEAFF.

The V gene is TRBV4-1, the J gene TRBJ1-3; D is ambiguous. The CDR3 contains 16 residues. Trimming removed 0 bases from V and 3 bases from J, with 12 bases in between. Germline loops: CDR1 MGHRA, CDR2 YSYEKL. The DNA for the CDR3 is TGCGCCAGCAGCCAAGAAGAAAGGAGGTATGGAAACACCATATATTTT. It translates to CASSQEERRYGNTIYF.

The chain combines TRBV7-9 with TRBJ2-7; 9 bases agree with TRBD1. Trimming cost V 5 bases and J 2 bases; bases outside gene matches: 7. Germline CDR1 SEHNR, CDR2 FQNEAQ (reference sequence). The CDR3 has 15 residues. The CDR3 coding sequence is TGTGCCAGCAGCGCCCGGGACAGGGCGGCCTACGAGCAGTACTTC. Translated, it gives CASSARDRAAYEQYF.

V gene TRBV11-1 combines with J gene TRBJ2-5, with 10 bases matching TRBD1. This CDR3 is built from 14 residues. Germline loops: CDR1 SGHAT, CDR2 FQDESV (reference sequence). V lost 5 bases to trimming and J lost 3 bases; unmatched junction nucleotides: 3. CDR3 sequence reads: CASSPGQGEETQYF. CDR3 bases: TGTGCCAGCAGCCCAGGACAGGGGGAAGAGACCCAGTACTTC.

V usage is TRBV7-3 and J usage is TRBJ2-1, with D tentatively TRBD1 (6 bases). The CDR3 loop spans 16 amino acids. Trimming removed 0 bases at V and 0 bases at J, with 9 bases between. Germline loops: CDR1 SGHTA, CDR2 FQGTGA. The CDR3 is CASSLTGTPSYNEQFF. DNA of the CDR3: TGTGCCAGCAGCTTAACCGGGACACCCTCCTACAATGAGCAGTTCTTC.

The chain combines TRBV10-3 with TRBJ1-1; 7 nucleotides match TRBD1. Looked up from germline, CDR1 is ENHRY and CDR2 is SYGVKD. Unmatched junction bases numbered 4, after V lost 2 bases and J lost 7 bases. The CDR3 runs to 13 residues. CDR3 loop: CAISEDREGEAFF. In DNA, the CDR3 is TGTGCCATCAGTGAGGACAGGGAGGGTGAAGCTTTCTTT.

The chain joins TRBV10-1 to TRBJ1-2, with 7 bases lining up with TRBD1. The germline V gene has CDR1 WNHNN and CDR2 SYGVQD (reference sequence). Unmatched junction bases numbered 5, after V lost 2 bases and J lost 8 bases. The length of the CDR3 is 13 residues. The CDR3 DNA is TGCGCCAGCAGTGAGAGACAGGGTTCGGGCTACACCTTC. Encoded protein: CASSERQGSGYTF.

The CDR3 region is CSVDRGGNEQYF. CDR3 in DNA: TGCAGCGTAGACCGAGGGGGAAACGAGCAGTACTTC. The genes are TRBV29-1 and TRBJ2-7; possible D gene TRBD1, 6 bases. The CDR3 is made up of 12 amino acids. Germline loops: CDR1 SQVTM, CDR2 ANQGSEA. The V end was cut by 6 bases, the J end by 5 bases, with 14 bases between.

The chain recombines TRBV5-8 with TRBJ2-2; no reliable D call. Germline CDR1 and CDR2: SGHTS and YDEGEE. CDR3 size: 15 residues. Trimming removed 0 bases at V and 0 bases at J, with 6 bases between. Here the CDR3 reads CASSLGLSNTGELFF. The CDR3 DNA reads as TGTGCCAGCAGCTTGGGGCTCTCGAACACCGGGGAGCTGTTTTTT.

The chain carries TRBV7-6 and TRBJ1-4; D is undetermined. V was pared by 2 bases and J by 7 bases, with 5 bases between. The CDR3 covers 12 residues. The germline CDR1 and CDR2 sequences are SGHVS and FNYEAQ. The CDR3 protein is CASSLWGEKLFF. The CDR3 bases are TGTGCCAGCAGCTTATGGGGTGAAAAACTGTTTTTT.

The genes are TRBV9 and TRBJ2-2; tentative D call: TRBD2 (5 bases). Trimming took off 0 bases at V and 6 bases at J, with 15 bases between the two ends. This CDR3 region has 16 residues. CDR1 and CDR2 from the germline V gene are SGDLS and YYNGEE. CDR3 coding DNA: TGTGCCAGCAGCGTAGTAGGTTCGGGGTTTGCCGGGGAGCTGTTTTTT. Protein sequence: CASSVVGSGFAGELFF.

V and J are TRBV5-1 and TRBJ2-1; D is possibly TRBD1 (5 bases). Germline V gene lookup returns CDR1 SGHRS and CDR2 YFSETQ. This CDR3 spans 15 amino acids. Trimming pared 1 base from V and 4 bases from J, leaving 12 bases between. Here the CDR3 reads CASSLQGSRYNEQFF. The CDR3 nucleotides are TGCGCCAGCAGCTTGCAGGGCTCTAGGTACAATGAGCAGTTCTTC.

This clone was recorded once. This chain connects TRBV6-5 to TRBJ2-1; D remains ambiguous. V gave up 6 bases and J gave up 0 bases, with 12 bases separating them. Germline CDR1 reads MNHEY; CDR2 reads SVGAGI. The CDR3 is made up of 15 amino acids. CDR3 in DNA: TGTGCCAGCAGACCAAAAAGAAGCTCCTACAATGAGCAGTTCTTC. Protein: CASRPKRSSYNEQFF.

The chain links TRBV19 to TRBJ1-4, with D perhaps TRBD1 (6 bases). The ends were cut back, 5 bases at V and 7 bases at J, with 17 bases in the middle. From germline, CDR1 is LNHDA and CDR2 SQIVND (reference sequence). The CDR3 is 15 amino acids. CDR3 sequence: CASSATGSLGEKLFF. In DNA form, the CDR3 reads TGTGCCAGTAGTGCCACAGGGTCGCTCGGTGAAAAACTGTTTTTT.

CDR3 bases: TGTGCCAGCAGCTTCCGGACAGGGGGAAACATTCAGTACTTC. Its translation: CASSFRTGGNIQYF. The chain employs TRBV7-2 and TRBJ2-4; 10 bases map to TRBD1. The V segment lost 3 bases and the J segment 6 bases; nucleotides outside the gene matches: 2. This CDR3 is 14 amino acids long. Germline assignment: CDR1 SGHTA and CDR2 FQGNSA.

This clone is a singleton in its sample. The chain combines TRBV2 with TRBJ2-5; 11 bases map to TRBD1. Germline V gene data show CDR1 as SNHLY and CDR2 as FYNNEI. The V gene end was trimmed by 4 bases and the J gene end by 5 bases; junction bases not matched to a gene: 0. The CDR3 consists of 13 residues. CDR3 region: CASSGTGGETQYF. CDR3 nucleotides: TGTGCCAGCAGTGGGACAGGGGGCGAGACCCAGTACTTC.

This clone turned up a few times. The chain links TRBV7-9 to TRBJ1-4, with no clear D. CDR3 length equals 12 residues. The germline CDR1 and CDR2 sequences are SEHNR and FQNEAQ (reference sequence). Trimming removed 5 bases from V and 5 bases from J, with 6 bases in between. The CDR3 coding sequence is TGTGCCAGCAGCGACCAAAATGAAAAACTGTTTTTT. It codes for CASSDQNEKLFF.

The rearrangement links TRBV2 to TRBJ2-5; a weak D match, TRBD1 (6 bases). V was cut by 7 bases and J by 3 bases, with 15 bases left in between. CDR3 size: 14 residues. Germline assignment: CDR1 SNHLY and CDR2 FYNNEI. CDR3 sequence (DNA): TGTGCCAGCACAACTCGGGCAGGGGAAGAGACCCAGTACTTC. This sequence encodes CASTTRAGEETQYF.

The CDR3 is CASSHGTAYGYTF. The CDR3 DNA follows: TGTGCCAGCAGCCATGGGACAGCCTATGGCTACACCTTC. This sequence joins TRBV7-9 and TRBJ1-2; 7 bases are a match to TRBD1. Germline V gene sequence: CDR1 SEHNR, CDR2 FQNEAQ (reference sequence). Trimming removed 5 bases from V and 4 bases from J; junction bases left unmatched: 4. CDR3 length: 13 residues.

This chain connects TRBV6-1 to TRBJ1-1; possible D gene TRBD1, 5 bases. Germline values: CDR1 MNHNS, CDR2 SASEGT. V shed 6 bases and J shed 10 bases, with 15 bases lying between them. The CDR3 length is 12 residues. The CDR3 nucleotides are TGTGCCAGCAGGATCAACAGGATTGGAGCTTTCTTT. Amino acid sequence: CASRINRIGAFF.

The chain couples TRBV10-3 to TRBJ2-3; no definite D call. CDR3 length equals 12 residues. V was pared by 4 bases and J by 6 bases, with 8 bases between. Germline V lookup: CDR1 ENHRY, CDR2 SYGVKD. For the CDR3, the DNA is TGTGCCATCAGTGTAGAGGAGGATACGCAGTATTTT. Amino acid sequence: CAISVEEDTQYF.

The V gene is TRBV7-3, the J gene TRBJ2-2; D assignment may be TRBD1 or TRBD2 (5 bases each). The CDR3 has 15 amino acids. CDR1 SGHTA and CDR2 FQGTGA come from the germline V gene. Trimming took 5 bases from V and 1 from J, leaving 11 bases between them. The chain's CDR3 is CASSPGTENTGELFF. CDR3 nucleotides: TGTGCCAGCAGCCCCGGGACCGAGAACACCGGGGAGCTGTTTTTT.

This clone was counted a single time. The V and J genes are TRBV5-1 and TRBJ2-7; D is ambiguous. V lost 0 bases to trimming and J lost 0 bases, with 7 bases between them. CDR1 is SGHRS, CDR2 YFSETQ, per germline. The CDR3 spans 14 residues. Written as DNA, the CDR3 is TGCGCCAGCAGCTTGGCCTCCAGCTCCTACGAGCAGTACTTC. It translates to CASSLASSSYEQYF.